This T cell receptor beta chain was recorded in a study of OX40 agonist ivuxolimab in advanced cancers. Study overall: Antecedent anti-PD-1, anti-PD-L1 or anti-CTLA-4 therapy was permissible, with roughly 40% having received some. Partial responses were achieved by three patients: one hepatocellular carcinoma, two cutaneous melanoma. Whole-study findings and limits: Among the lowest peripheral clonal expansion occurred in 0.1-3.0 mg/kg partial responders.

Notes on this clone: Its antigen is still unknown. Within the sample, other DNA sequences also encode this same CDR3.

TCRdb keeps only in-frame clones here, not all; method: immunoSEQ multiplex PCR. This repertoire shows tens of thousands of clones, roughly 90% found once; its top ten account for approximately 3.6%. The germline V gene has CDR1 SGHRS and CDR2 YFSETQ. The CDR3 is made up of 14 amino acids. V gave up 2 bases and J gave up 3 bases; unmatched junction bases: 0. This sequence joins TRBV5-1 and TRBJ2-3; the match to TRBD2 covers 10 bases. The sample was CD4+ or CD8+ T cells sorted from blood, taken in a trial of the OX40 agonist ivuxolimab. The origin of this receptor is an adult with an advanced solid tumor such as melanoma, head and neck, liver or kidney cancer. The CDR3 loop is CASSFSGGTDTQYF. In DNA, the CDR3 is TGCGCCAGCAGCTTTAGCGGGGGGACAGATACGCAGTATTTT. The full variable domain, completed using reference TRBV5-1 and TRBJ2-3, is KAGVTQTPRYLIKTRGQQVTLSCSPISGHRSVSWYQQTPGQGLQFLFEYFSETQRNKGNFPGRFSGRQFSNSRSEMNVSTLELGDSALYLCASSFSGGTDTQYFGPGTRLTVL.